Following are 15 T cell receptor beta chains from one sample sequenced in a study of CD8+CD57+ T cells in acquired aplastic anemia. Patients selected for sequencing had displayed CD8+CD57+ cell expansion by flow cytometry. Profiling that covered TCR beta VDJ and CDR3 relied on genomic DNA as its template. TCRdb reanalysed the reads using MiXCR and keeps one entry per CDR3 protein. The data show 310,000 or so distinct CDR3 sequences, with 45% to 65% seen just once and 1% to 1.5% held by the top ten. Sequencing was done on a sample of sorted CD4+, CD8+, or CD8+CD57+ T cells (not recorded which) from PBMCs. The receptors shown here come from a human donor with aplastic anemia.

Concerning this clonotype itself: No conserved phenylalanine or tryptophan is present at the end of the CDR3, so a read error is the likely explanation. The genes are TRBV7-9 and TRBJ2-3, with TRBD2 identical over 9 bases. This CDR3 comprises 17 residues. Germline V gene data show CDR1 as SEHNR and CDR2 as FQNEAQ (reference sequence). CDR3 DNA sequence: TGTGCCAGCAGCTCTATTGTTAGCGGGAGTGGCACAGGTACGCAGTATATT. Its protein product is CASSSIVSGSGTGTQYI.

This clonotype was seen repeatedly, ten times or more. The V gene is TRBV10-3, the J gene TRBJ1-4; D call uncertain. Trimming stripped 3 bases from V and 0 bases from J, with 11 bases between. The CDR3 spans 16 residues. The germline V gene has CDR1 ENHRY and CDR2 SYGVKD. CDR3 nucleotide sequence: TGTGCCATCAGTGATAGGCAGTCTTCAACTAATGAAAAACTGTTTTTT. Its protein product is CAISDRQSSTNEKLFF.

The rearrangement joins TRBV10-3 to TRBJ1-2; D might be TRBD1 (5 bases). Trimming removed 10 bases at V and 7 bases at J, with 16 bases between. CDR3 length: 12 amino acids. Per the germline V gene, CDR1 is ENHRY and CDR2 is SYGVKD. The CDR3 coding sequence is TGTGCCAGTGTTAACAGGTATCGTGGCTACACCTTC. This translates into CASVNRYRGYTF.

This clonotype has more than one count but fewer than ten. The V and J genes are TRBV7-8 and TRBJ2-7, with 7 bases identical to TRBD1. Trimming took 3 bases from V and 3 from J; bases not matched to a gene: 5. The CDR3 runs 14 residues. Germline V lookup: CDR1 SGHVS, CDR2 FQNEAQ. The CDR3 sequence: CASSLDRGLYEQYF. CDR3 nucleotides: TGTGCCAGCAGCTTGGATAGGGGGCTCTACGAGCAGTACTTC.

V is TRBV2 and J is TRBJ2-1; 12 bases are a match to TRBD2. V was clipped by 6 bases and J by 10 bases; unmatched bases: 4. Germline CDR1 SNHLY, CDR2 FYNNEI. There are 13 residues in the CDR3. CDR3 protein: CASRRLAGAEQFF. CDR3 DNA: TGTGCCAGCAGACGACTAGCGGGAGCAGAGCAGTTCTTC.

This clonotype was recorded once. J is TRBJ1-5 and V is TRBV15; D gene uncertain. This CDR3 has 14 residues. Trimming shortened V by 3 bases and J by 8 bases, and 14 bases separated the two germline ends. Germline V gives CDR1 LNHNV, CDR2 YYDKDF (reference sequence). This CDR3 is CATSSVSEGKPQHF. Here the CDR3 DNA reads TGTGCCACCAGCAGCGTCAGTGAGGGCAAGCCCCAGCATTTT.

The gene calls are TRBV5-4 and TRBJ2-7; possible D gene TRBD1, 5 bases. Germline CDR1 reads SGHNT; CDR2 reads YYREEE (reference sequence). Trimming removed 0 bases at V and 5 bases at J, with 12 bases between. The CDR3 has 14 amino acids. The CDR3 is CASSLAGARNEQYF. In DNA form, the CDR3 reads TGTGCCAGCAGCTTGGCTGGGGCCAGAAACGAGCAGTACTTC.

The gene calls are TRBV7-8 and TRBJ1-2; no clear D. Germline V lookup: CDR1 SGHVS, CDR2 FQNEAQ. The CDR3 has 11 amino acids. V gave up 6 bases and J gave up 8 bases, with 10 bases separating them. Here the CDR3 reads CASSYEGGYTF. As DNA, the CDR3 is TGTGCCAGCAGTTACGAAGGGGGCTACACCTTC. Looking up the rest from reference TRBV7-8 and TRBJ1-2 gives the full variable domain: GAGVSQSPRYKVAKRGQDVALRCDPISGHVSLFWYQQALGQGPEFLTYFQNEAQLDKSGLPSDRFFAERPEGSVSTLKIQRTQQEDSAVYLCASSYEGGYTFGSGTRLTVV.

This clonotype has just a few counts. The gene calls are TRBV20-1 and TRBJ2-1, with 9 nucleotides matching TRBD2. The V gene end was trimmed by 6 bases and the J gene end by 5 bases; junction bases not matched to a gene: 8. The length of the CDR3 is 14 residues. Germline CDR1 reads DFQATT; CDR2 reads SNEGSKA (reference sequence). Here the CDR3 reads CSAPRGGVDNEQFF. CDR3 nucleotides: TGCAGTGCACCGCGGGGGGGCGTTGACAATGAGCAGTTCTTC.

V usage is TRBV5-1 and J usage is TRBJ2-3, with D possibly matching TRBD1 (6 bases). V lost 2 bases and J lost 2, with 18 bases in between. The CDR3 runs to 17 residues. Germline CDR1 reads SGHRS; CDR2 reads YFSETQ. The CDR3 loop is CASSFSEEQGSTDTQYF. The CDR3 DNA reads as TGCGCCAGCAGCTTTTCCGAGGAACAGGGATCCACAGATACGCAGTATTTT.

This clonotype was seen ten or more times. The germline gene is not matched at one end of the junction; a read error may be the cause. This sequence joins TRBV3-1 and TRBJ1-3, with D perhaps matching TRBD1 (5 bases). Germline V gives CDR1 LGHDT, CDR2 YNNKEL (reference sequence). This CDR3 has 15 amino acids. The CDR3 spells CASSQETVSGNTIYF. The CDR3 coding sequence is TGCGCCAGCAGCCAAGAGACAGTATCTGGAAACACCATATATTTT.

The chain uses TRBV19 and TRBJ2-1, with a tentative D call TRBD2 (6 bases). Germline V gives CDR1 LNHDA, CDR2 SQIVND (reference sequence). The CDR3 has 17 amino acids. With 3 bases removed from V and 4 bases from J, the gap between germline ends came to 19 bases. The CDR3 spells CASSIGPDGSAYNEQFF. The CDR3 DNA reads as TGTGCCAGTAGTATTGGGCCGGACGGGAGCGCGTACAATGAGCAGTTCTTC.

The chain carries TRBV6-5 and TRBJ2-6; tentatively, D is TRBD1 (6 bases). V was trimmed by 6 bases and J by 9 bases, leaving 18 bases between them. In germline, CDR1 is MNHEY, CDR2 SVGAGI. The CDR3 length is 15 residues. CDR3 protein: CASSLRTGSVNVLTF. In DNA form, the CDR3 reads TGTGCCAGCAGCCTCCGAACAGGGAGCGTCAACGTCCTGACTTTC.

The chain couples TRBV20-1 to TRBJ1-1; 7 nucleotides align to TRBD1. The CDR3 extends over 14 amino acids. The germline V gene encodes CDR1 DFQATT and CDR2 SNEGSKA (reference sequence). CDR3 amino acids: CSPSEGAGRTEAFF. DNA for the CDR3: TGCAGCCCCAGCGAGGGGGCGGGGAGAACTGAAGCTTTCTTT.

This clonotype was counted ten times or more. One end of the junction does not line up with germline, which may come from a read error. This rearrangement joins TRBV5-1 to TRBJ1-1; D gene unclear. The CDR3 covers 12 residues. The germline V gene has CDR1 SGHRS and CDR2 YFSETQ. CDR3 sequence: CASSPQGTEAFF. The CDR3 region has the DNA TGTGCCAGCAGTCCACAAGGCACTGAAGCTTTCTTT.